This T cell receptor (beta chain) was sequenced during a study of T cells in Graves' hyperthyroidism and ophthalmopathy. Germline values: CDR1 LGHDT, CDR2 YNNKEL (reference sequence). The CDR3 has 13 amino acids. V was clipped by 1 base and J by 5 bases, with 7 bases between them. Regions amplified from RNA transcripts were the TCR beta CDR3 regions. During a first-round RT-PCR of the TCR CDR3, the HTBI primer set was used. Each CDR3 protein gets one entry after TCRdb re-called the multiplex PCR reads with MiXCR. Found here are 300,000 to 450,000 distinct CDR3 sequences, about 14% of them singletons; the top ten hold 15% to 20%. At least ten counts were recorded for this clonotype.

The rearrangement links TRBV3-1 to TRBJ2-3; possible D gene TRBD2, 6 bases. Material for sequencing was blood. This sequence originates from a woman in her 30s with Graves' ophthalmopathy. CDR3 region: CASSQVGGDTQYF. The CDR3, as DNA: TGTGCCAGCAGCCAAGTGGGAGGAGATACGCAGTATTTT.